The 2 T cell receptor beta chains reported below all come from one sample, sequenced in a study of OX40 agonist ivuxolimab in advanced cancers. The data were produced by immunoSEQ multiplex PCR, yet TCRdb's version contains in-frame clones alone and is incomplete. The sample lists 45,000 to 50,000 clones; 75% to 90% were seen once. This material consisted of CD4+ or CD8+ T cells sorted from blood, taken in a trial of the OX40 agonist ivuxolimab. These receptor sequences come from an adult with an advanced solid tumor such as melanoma, head and neck, liver or kidney cancer.

V gene TRBV27 combines with J gene TRBJ1-1, with D possibly being TRBD1 (6 bases). CDR3 length: 14 amino acids. The V end was cut by 3 bases, the J end by 1 base, with 9 bases between. Per germline, CDR1 MNHEY and CDR2 SMNVEV (reference sequence). The CDR3 DNA is TGTGCCAGCAGTTTCTTGACAGGGAACACTGAAGCTTTCTTT. It is translated as CASSFLTGNTEAFF.

As DNA, the CDR3 is TGTGCCACCAGCTTCACACGACAGGGGGCGAATCAGCCCCAGCATTTT. It specifies CATSFTRQGANQPQHF. The chain couples TRBV15 to TRBJ1-5; 10 bases match TRBD1. The CDR3 totals 16 residues. Germline lookup yields CDR1 LNHNV and CDR2 YYDKDF (reference sequence). V shed 5 bases and J 4 bases; nucleotides not matched to a gene: 8.